This TCR beta chain originates from a study of blood T cell repertoires in COVID-19. Clones were sequenced by immunoSEQ multiplex PCR, and TCRdb holds only the in-frame ones, with some missing. Altogether 150,000 to 200,000 clones are present, around 88% being singletons, with the ten largest covering roughly 4%. Between the trimmed V and J ends, which lost 3 bases and 7 bases, there was a span of 12 bases. The CDR3 covers 14 residues. The germline CDR1 and CDR2 sequences are LGHDT and YNNKEL (reference sequence). This sequence was found in a woman in her thirties with acute or convalescent COVID-19. Sequenced: peripheral blood. The chain has TRBV3-1 (or the pseudogene TRBV3-2) and TRBJ2-2, with D maybe TRBD2 (6 bases). The DNA for the CDR3 is TGTGCCAGCAGCCAGGGGGGACGCCACGGGGAGCTGTTTTTT. This codes for CASSQGGRHGELFF.